Each of the 23 T cell receptor beta chains below was sequenced from the same sample in a study of patients and donors after allogeneic stem cell transplantation. TCRdb re-called the RT-PCR reads with MiXCR, one entry per CDR3 protein. The sample consists of around 150,000 distinct CDR3 sequences, roughly two fifths of them appearing once. Sample: blood, either unsorted or a sorted T cell fraction (not recorded which). The origin of the receptors is a human donor who was either an allogeneic HSCT recipient or a stem cell or donor lymphocyte infusion donor (not recorded which). It is not recorded whose cells these are; they may come from a transplant donor.

The chain combines TRBV5-1 with TRBJ2-7; weak D call: TRBD1 (5 bases). The CDR3 runs to 13 residues. V lost 1 base to trimming and J lost 4 bases, with 9 bases between them. The germline CDR1 and CDR2 sequences are SGHRS and YFSETQ. In nucleotides, the CDR3 is TGCGCCAGCAGCTTGATGGGGCGATACGAGCAGTACTTC. Translating gives CASSLMGRYEQYF.

The chain combines TRBV2 with TRBJ1-2, with D uncertain. The length of the CDR3 is 13 residues. The germline CDR1 and CDR2 sequences are SNHLY and FYNNEI. V was cut by 10 bases and J by 9 bases, with 21 bases left in between. CDR3 sequence: CATRTDPFGSYTF. CDR3 bases: TGTGCCACCCGGACGGACCCCTTCGGTAGCTACACCTTC.

This clonotype has a handful of counts. The rearrangement uses TRBV20-1 and TRBJ2-3; 13 bases are shared with TRBD2. The V segment lost 4 bases and the J segment 5 bases; nucleotides outside the gene matches: 6. Per germline, CDR1 DFQATT and CDR2 SNEGSKA (reference sequence). This CDR3 has 15 amino acids. Here the CDR3 DNA reads TGCAGTGCTACTCTACTAGCGGGGGGGCAAGATACGCAGTATTTT. Protein sequence: CSATLLAGGQDTQYF.

A few counts support this clonotype. CDR3 in amino acids: CASSSPGTENEKLFF. The CDR3 region has the DNA TGTGCCAGCAGTTCACCCGGGACGGAGAATGAAAAACTGTTTTTT. The J gene is TRBJ1-4, the V gene TRBV28; D possibly corresponds to TRBD1 (5 bases). This CDR3 comprises 15 residues. Germline values: CDR1 MDHEN, CDR2 SYDVKM. The V gene lost 4 bases and the J gene lost 5 bases, with 14 bases spanning the gap.

This clonotype was counted only a few times. This sequence joins TRBV4-2 and TRBJ2-3, with unresolved D. There are 16 residues in the CDR3. Between the trimmed V and J ends, which lost 5 bases and 3 bases, there was a span of 18 bases. The V gene's germline CDR1 is LGHNA and CDR2 YNFKEQ. The DNA of the CDR3 is TGTGCCAGCAGCACCCCTCCGAGTAATTGGACAGATACGCAGTATTTT. It yields the protein CASSTPPSNWTDTQYF.

The chain employs TRBV5-1 and TRBJ1-4; D perhaps matches TRBD1 (5 bases). This CDR3 spans 17 amino acids. V lost 5 bases and J lost 2, with 19 bases in between. The germline V gene has CDR1 SGHRS and CDR2 YFSETQ. The CDR3 loop is CASRRIGRWGTNEKLFF. For the CDR3, the DNA is TGCGCCAGCAGAAGAATCGGTCGATGGGGGACTAATGAAAAACTGTTTTTT. The full variable domain, rest sourced from reference TRBV5-1 and TRBJ1-4, is KAGVTQTPRYLIKTRGQQVTLSCSPISGHRSVSWYQQTPGQGLQFLFEYFSETQRNKGNFPGRFSGRQFSNSRSEMNVSTLELGDSALYLCASRRIGRWGTNEKLFFGSGTQLSVL.

The chain is built from TRBV30 and TRBJ1-5, with 8 nucleotides matching TRBD1. Germline V CDR1 and CDR2: GTSNPN, SVGIG (reference sequence). The CDR3 extends over 16 amino acids. Germline trimming cut 1 base from V and 9 bases from J; bases unmatched to any gene: 14. In DNA, the CDR3 is TGTGCCTGGAGTGGAATGGGCGAGGACAGGGAGTGGCCCCAGCATTTT. Amino acid sequence: CAWSGMGEDREWPQHF.

This clonotype showed up just a few times. The CDR3 protein is CAITPNHDSPLHF. The CDR3 region has the DNA TGTGCCATCACCCCCAACCATGATTCACCCCTCCACTTT. The chain carries TRBV10-3 and TRBJ1-6, with unresolved D. Trimming shortened V by 7 bases and J by 8 bases, and 12 bases separated the two germline ends. This CDR3 contains 13 residues. CDR1 and CDR2 from the germline V gene are ENHRY and SYGVKD.

This rearrangement joins TRBV6-5 to TRBJ2-5; TRBD1 might be the D (5 bases). The CDR3 has 16 amino acids. Trimming removed 0 bases from V and 3 bases from J, with 14 bases in between. Germline V gene sequence: CDR1 MNHEY, CDR2 SVGAGI. The CDR3 DNA follows: TGTGCCAGCAGTTACTCAGGGGCACGGAATGAAGAGACCCAGTACTTC. Translated, it gives CASSYSGARNEETQYF.

This clonotype was detected only a few times. V and J are TRBV4-2 and TRBJ2-7; 9 positions agree with TRBD2. Germline loops: CDR1 LGHNA, CDR2 YNFKEQ. The CDR3 is 15 amino acids. Losses at the gene ends were 0 bases for V and 3 bases for J; bases not matched to a gene: 3. The CDR3 loop reads CASSQDQAGGYEQYF. CDR3 nucleotides: TGTGCCAGCAGCCAAGATCAAGCGGGGGGCTACGAGCAGTACTTC.

The chain employs TRBV12-3 or TRBV12-4 and TRBJ2-2, with D perhaps matching TRBD1 (5 bases). This CDR3 comprises 13 residues. Trimming removed 6 bases at V and 3 bases at J, with 8 bases between. DNA of the CDR3: TGTGCCAGCAGAATGACAGACACCGGGGAGCTGTTTTTT. Translation: CASRMTDTGELFF.

The genes are TRBV7-2 and TRBJ1-2, with a tentative D call TRBD1 (5 bases). CDR1 is SGHTA, CDR2 FQGNSA, per germline. Trimming stripped 5 bases from V and 4 bases from J, with 14 bases between. There are 14 residues in the CDR3. CDR3 in DNA: TGTGCCAGCAGCCCCCTCGAGGGGCCCTATGGCTACACCTTC. Protein product: CASSPLEGPYGYTF. Complete variable domain (other parts from reference TRBV7-2 and TRBJ1-2): GAGVSQSPSNKVTEKGKDVELRCDPISGHTALYWYRQSLGQGLEFLIYFQGNSAPDKSGLPSDRFSAERTGGSVSTLTIQRTQQEDSAVYLCASSPLEGPYGYTFGSGTRLTVV.

This sequence joins TRBV15 and TRBJ2-1, with a weak D call TRBD2 (5 bases). CDR3 length equals 15 residues. V was shortened by 2 bases and J by 4 bases, with 12 bases between the two germline ends. Germline CDR1 and CDR2: LNHNV and YYDKDF (reference sequence). Here the CDR3 DNA reads TGTGCCACCAGCAGAAACCTAGCTTTATACAATGAGCAGTTCTTC. Translated: CATSRNLALYNEQFF.

The chain links TRBV29-1 to TRBJ2-1; 10 positions agree with TRBD2. Germline-derived CDR1 and CDR2 are SQVTM and ANQGSEA. J gave up 2 bases and V 4 bases, and 2 bases lay outside the gene matches. The CDR3 runs to 14 residues. For the CDR3, the DNA is TGCAGCGTTGCTAGCGGGGGCCCCTACAATGAGCAGTTCTTC. It codes for CSVASGGPYNEQFF.

This clonotype was seen a few times. The V call is TRBV12-3 or TRBV12-4, the J call TRBJ2-5; D unresolved. CDR3 length: 12 residues. Trimming removed 3 bases at V and 5 bases at J, with 7 bases between. The CDR3 DNA is TGTGCCAGCAGTTTGGACGGCGAGACCCAGTACTTC. Amino acids: CASSLDGETQYF.

The chain couples TRBV24-1 to TRBJ1-5; D is unclear. The CDR3 consists of 16 residues. Germline V lookup: CDR1 KGHDR, CDR2 SFDVKD. V lost 4 bases to trimming and J lost 0 bases, with 12 bases between them. The CDR3 here is CATSDRDGYSNQPQHF. The CDR3 bases are TGTGCCACCAGTGACCGCGACGGATATAGCAATCAGCCCCAGCATTTT.

The chain carries TRBV2 and TRBJ1-3; TRBD1 is a possible D gene (6 bases). Germline V gives CDR1 SNHLY, CDR2 FYNNEI. CDR3 length equals 14 residues. Deletions cut 5 bases from V and 3 bases from J, with 11 bases between. CDR3 region: CASSPGRGGNTIYF. The CDR3, as DNA: TGTGCCAGCAGTCCCGGCAGGGGTGGAAACACCATATATTTT. The full variable domain, completed using reference TRBV2 and TRBJ1-3, is EPEVTQTPSHQVTQMGQEVILRCVPISNHLYFYWYRQILGQKVEFLVSFYNNEISEKSEIFDDQFSVERPDGSNFTLKIRSTKLEDSAMYFCASSPGRGGNTIYFGEGSWLTVV.

V and J are TRBV28 and TRBJ1-6, with 8 bases aligning to TRBD1. The CDR3 extends over 16 amino acids. Per germline, CDR1 MDHEN and CDR2 SYDVKM. V lost 6 bases, J lost 10 bases, and 14 bases stayed unmatched. The CDR3 DNA sequence: TGTGCCAGCAGATCTACTTCCGGGACAGGTTCCTCACCCCTCCACTTT. It yields the protein CASRSTSGTGSSPLHF.

Turning to this clonotype: At one end, the junction sequence differs from germline, possibly due to a read error. V gene TRBV6-1 combines with J gene TRBJ1-5; D is unclear. The CDR3 length is 13 residues. Germline assignment: CDR1 MNHNS and CDR2 SASEGT. DNA of the CDR3: TGTGCCAGCACTGAAAGTCTTCTTCAGCCCCAGCATTTT. Protein: CASTESLLQPQHF.

This CDR3 reads CATSDTGNTEAFF. The CDR3 coding sequence is TGTGCCACCAGTGACACAGGGAACACTGAAGCTTTCTTT. The chain uses TRBV24-1 and TRBJ1-1; possibly TRBD1 for D (5 bases). Germline V gene sequence: CDR1 KGHDR, CDR2 SFDVKD. This CDR3 spans 13 amino acids. Trimming cost V 4 bases and J 1 base, with 6 bases left between them.

This clonotype was picked up a small number of times. The chain joins TRBV27 to TRBJ1-1, with TRBD1 matching over 8 bases. The CDR3 totals 15 residues. V dropped 6 bases and J dropped 4; count of bases not matched to a gene: 10. The V gene's germline CDR1 is MNHEY and CDR2 SMNVEV (reference sequence). The CDR3 is CASSPQDRELTEAFF. In DNA form, the CDR3 reads TGTGCCAGCAGCCCCCAGGACAGGGAACTCACTGAAGCTTTCTTT.

This clonotype was counted once. V usage is TRBV21-1 and J usage is TRBJ2-7; the table names TRBD1, a call not compared with the DNA. TRBV21-1 represents a pseudogene. The CDR3 is 16 amino acids. The CDR3 reads CASSPRRGRVGHEQYF. The CDR3 bases are TGTGCCAGCAGCCCACGTCGGGGCAGGGTCGGACACGAGCAGTACTTC.

The chain is built from TRBV2 and TRBJ2-3; 7 nucleotides line up with TRBD1. V shed 5 bases and J 3 bases; nucleotides not matched to a gene: 5. Germline V gives CDR1 SNHLY, CDR2 FYNNEI. The CDR3 runs to 14 residues. CDR3 DNA: TGTGCCAGCAGTATGACAGGGCGGACAGATACGCAGTATTTT. Translating it yields CASSMTGRTDTQYF.